Following are 18 T cell receptor beta chains from one sample sequenced in a study of HIV-infected patients and healthy controls. Roughly three months, about 14 weeks, into antiretroviral therapy, follow-up blood was collected. The repertoire came from unfractionated whole blood and reflected all unsorted peripheral T cells. Reverse transcription used around 500 ng RNA and constant-region primers for alpha and beta. Separate chain-specific third strand synthesis with multiplexing indices produced the alpha and beta libraries. From the 5' RACE reads, TCRdb called clonotypes with MiXCR, one entry per CDR3 protein. Of about 14,000 distinct CDR3 sequences listed, roughly 12% were seen once; the top ten hold roughly 37%. The source material was blood, sampled during antiretroviral therapy. These receptors were taken from an adult with HIV infection. The donor label of this sample is uncertain.

This clonotype was counted at least ten times. This chain links TRBV20-1 with TRBJ2-5, with a tentative D call TRBD2 (5 bases). Between the trimmed V and J ends, which lost 6 bases and 2 bases, there was a span of 7 bases. Germline CDR1 reads DFQATT; CDR2 reads SNEGSKA (reference sequence). The CDR3 is 11 residues long. CDR3 nucleotides: TGCAGTGCAAAGCGGCAAGAGACCCAGTACTTC. Translating it yields CSAKRQETQYF.

This clonotype was observed at least ten times. The genes are TRBV2 and TRBJ2-3; 7 bases map to TRBD1. CDR3 length: 14 residues. With V trimmed by 6 bases and J by 2 bases, 5 bases remained unmatched. Germline values: CDR1 SNHLY, CDR2 FYNNEI. CDR3 sequence (DNA): TGTGCCAGCAGATCGGGACAGATCACAGATACGCAGTATTTT. Amino acid sequence: CASRSGQITDTQYF.

This clonotype came up many times. The rearrangement uses TRBV10-3 and TRBJ2-3; D not resolved. Germline V gives CDR1 ENHRY, CDR2 SYGVKD. The CDR3 is 14 amino acids. The ends were cut back, 6 bases at V and 0 bases at J, with 10 bases in the middle. The CDR3 reads CAISGVTSTDTQYF. The CDR3 DNA reads as TGTGCCATCAGCGGAGTAACTAGCACAGATACGCAGTATTTT.

This clonotype was found many times. The chain links TRBV9 to TRBJ1-2, with a weak D call TRBD1 (5 bases). This CDR3 has 13 residues. CDR1 and CDR2 from the germline V gene are SGDLS and YYNGEE. Trimming removed 4 bases from V and 5 bases from J, with 12 bases in between. The CDR3 sequence is CASSIQEMYGYTF. The CDR3 nucleotides read TGTGCCAGCAGCATACAGGAGATGTATGGCTACACCTTC.

This clonotype came up many times. The chain uses TRBV7-6 and TRBJ2-7, with a possible D match to TRBD2 (6 bases). Germline V gene lookup returns CDR1 SGHVS and CDR2 FNYEAQ. Trimming pared 1 base from V and 2 bases from J, leaving 15 bases between. There are 16 residues in the CDR3. CDR3 protein: CASSLELSGGTYEQYF. CDR3 nucleotides: TGTGCCAGCAGCTTAGAGTTGTCGGGCGGGACCTACGAGCAGTACTTC.

This clonotype was counted only a few times. V usage is TRBV7-8 and J usage is TRBJ1-1, with D possibly being TRBD1 (5 bases). The V gene lost 1 base and the J gene lost 7 bases, with 10 bases spanning the gap. The CDR3 runs to 13 residues. The germline gives CDR1 SGHVS, CDR2 FQNEAQ. CDR3 coding DNA: TGTGCCAGCAGCTTAGTGAGAAGGGGTGAAGCTTTCTTT. Its translation is CASSLVRRGEAFF.

This clonotype has ten or more counts. The genes are TRBV7-6 and TRBJ2-1, with a weak D call TRBD1 (5 bases). Trimming removed 2 bases from V and 2 bases from J, with 10 bases in between. The CDR3 loop spans 15 amino acids. CDR1 and CDR2 (germline): SGHVS, FNYEAQ. The CDR3 region has the DNA TGTGCCAGCAGCTTAATGCCAGGGACCTACAATGAGCAGTTCTTC. Protein product: CASSLMPGTYNEQFF.

This clonotype occurred a few times. The chain joins TRBV18 to TRBJ1-5; D remains unclear. The V end lost 1 base, the J end lost 0 bases, and 10 bases lay between the germline ends. The CDR3 consists of 16 residues. Germline CDR1 KGHSH, CDR2 LQKENI. The CDR3 spells CASSPQGGNSNQPQHF. The CDR3 nucleotides read TGTGCCAGCTCACCACAGGGCGGAAATAGCAATCAGCCCCAGCATTTT.

This clonotype has ten or more counts. The chain uses TRBV5-1 and TRBJ2-7, with D possibly matching TRBD2 (5 bases). Germline CDR1 and CDR2: SGHRS and YFSETQ. The CDR3 extends over 16 amino acids. The V end was cut by 6 bases, the J end by 0 bases, with 19 bases between. The CDR3: CASTRTVDADSYEQYF. As DNA, the CDR3 is TGCGCCAGCACCCGGACTGTGGACGCAGACTCCTACGAGCAGTACTTC.

This clonotype showed up many times. The chain couples TRBV2 to TRBJ2-5; a possible D gene is TRBD2 (6 bases). The germline V gene encodes CDR1 SNHLY and CDR2 FYNNEI. Trimming took off 3 bases at V and 0 bases at J, with 14 bases between the two ends. The CDR3 covers 16 residues. In nucleotides, the CDR3 is TGTGCCAGCAGTGATAGCCTCGGAGGGGACCAAGAGACCCAGTACTTC. Translation gives CASSDSLGGDQETQYF.

The chain couples TRBV7-2 to TRBJ2-1; either TRBD1 or TRBD2 may fit D (5 bases each). The CDR3 consists of 13 residues. Germline V lookup: CDR1 SGHTA, CDR2 FQGNSA. With 0 bases removed from V and 5 bases from J, the gap between germline ends came to 5 bases. This CDR3 is CASSLAGDNEQFF. In DNA, the CDR3 is TGTGCCAGCAGCTTAGCGGGGGACAATGAGCAGTTCTTC. Variable domain in full (rest from reference TRBV7-2 and TRBJ2-1): GAGVSQSPSNKVTEKGKDVELRCDPISGHTALYWYRQSLGQGLEFLIYFQGNSAPDKSGLPSDRFSAERTGGSVSTLTIQRTQQEDSAVYLCASSLAGDNEQFFGPGTRLTVL.

This clonotype is termed hyperexpanded. The J gene is TRBJ2-7, the V gene TRBV28, with D possibly being TRBD1 or TRBD2 (5 bases each). The germline V gene has CDR1 MDHEN and CDR2 SYDVKM. This CDR3 is 14 amino acids long. Deletions cut 10 bases from V and 2 bases from J, with 18 bases between. CDR3 in amino acids: CATSMGLGAYEQYF. The CDR3 DNA follows: TGTGCCACCTCGATGGGTCTGGGGGCCTACGAGCAGTACTTC.

This clonotype is labeled as medium-sized. The rearrangement joins TRBV6-5 to TRBJ2-1; 13 bases are shared with TRBD2. CDR3 size: 15 residues. The J segment lost 4 bases and the V segment lost 6 bases, leaving 3 bases of the junction unmatched. Germline V gene data show CDR1 as MNHEY and CDR2 as SVGAGI. The CDR3 coding sequence is TGTGCCAGCAGCTTACTAGCGGGGGGGTACAATGAGCAGTTCTTC. Its protein is CASSLLAGGYNEQFF.

This clonotype was counted many times. J is TRBJ2-3 and V is TRBV3-1; 7 bases fit TRBD1. Germline CDR1 LGHDT, CDR2 YNNKEL (reference sequence). The CDR3 sequence is 15 residues long. The junction had 7 bases not matched to a gene; V was cut back by 4 bases and J by 3 bases. CDR3 sequence reads: CASSPQGLETDTQYF. CDR3 sequence (DNA): TGTGCCAGCAGCCCACAGGGGTTGGAGACAGATACGCAGTATTTT.

Only a few counts were recorded for this clonotype. The junction and the germline gene differ at one end; a read error may be behind it. The V and J genes are TRBV18 and TRBJ2-5; 7 nucleotides agree with TRBD1. Germline CDR1 KGHSH, CDR2 LQKENI. The CDR3 runs 16 residues. CDR3 sequence: CASSPLDRAAKETQYF. CDR3 bases: TGTGCCAGCTCCCCACTCGACAGGGCGGCAAAAGAGACCCAGTACTTC.

This clonotype was seen many times. This sequence joins TRBV20-1 and TRBJ2-3, with D possibly called TRBD1 or TRBD2 (6 bases each). Germline V gene sequence: CDR1 DFQATT, CDR2 SNEGSKA (reference sequence). The CDR3 has 16 residues. V was clipped by 2 bases and J by 2 bases, with 17 bases between them. The CDR3 region is CSARPLGGPNTDTQYF. The CDR3 coding sequence is TGCAGTGCTAGACCCCTCGGGGGCCCGAACACAGATACGCAGTATTTT.

This clonotype was counted at least ten times. V usage is TRBV28 and J usage is TRBJ2-7; no firm D call. With 7 bases removed from V and 5 bases from J, the gap between germline ends came to 18 bases. The CDR3 is 14 amino acids. Germline lookup yields CDR1 MDHEN and CDR2 SYDVKM. Here the CDR3 reads CASTQDSGRHEQYF. CDR3 bases: TGTGCCAGCACCCAGGATTCGGGTAGGCACGAGCAGTACTTC.

The CDR3 sequence: CASSLSDGRAVETQYF. The CDR3 DNA is TGTGCCAGCAGCTTATCTGACGGGAGGGCGGTTGAGACCCAGTACTTC. The V and J genes are TRBV7-2 and TRBJ2-5; 8 nucleotides align to TRBD2. Germline V gene sequence: CDR1 SGHTA, CDR2 FQGNSA. V trimming: 2 bases; J trimming: 5 bases; junction bases outside the gene matches: 10. This CDR3 has 16 amino acids.